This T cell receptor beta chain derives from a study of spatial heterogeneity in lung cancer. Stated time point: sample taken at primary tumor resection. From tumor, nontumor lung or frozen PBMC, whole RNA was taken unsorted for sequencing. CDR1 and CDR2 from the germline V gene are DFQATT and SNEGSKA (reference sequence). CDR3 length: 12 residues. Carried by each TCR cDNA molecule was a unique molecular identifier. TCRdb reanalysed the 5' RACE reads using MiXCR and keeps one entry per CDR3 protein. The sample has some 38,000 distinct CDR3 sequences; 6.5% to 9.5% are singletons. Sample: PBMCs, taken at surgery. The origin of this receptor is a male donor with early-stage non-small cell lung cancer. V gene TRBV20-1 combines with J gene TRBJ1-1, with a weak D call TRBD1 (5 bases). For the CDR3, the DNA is TGCAGAGCGGAACGGGGGGGCACTGAAGCTTTCTTT. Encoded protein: CRAERGGTEAFF.